The TCR beta chain under discussion was sequenced for a study of shared clonotypes between healthy human individuals. On the study more broadly: The study enrolled a couple of women and a few men aged 18 to 49.

General observations from the study: When compared with the clonotypes that were shared by all four sorted-subset donors, the non-shared clonotypes turned out to have lower generation probabilities.

The authors divided CD4+ cells into CD45RA+ naive and CD45RA-negative memory subsets. The V end lost 8 bases, the J end lost 1 base, and 12 bases lay between the germline ends. From germline, CDR1 is GTSNPN and CDR2 SVGIG (reference sequence). The CDR3 is made up of 14 amino acids. Remarks on this clone: Its target is not known.

Across several immunoSEQ plates, the genomic DNA of each subset was split evenly. Produced via immunoSEQ multiplex PCR; TCRdb's table is partial and in-frame only. The sample has around 2.5 million clones, more than 85% seen once. The chain recombines TRBV30 with TRBJ2-6; D remains unclear. The specimen was naive CD4+ T cells from PBMCs. Sample subset: CD45RA+ positively selected. The receptor was isolated from a man younger than 30 in good health. Some clones in this sample may be carry-over from other donors' samples. Here the CDR3 reads CARNTFSGANVLTF. The CDR3 nucleotides read TGTGCCCGAAATACATTTTCTGGGGCCAACGTCCTGACTTTC. The full variable domain, its missing parts supplied by reference TRBV30 and TRBJ2-6, is SQTIHQWPATLVQPVGSPLSLECTVEGTSNPNLYWYRQAAGRGLQLLFYSVGIGQISSEVPQNLSASRPQDRQFILSSKKLLLSDSGFYLCARNTFSGANVLTFGAGSRLTVL.